The 27 T cell receptor beta chains in this list originate from one sample, sequenced in a study of blood T cell repertoires in COVID-19. The table came from immunoSEQ multiplex PCR; TCRdb's copy has only in-frame clones and leaves some out. Counted here are tens of thousands of clones, 83% occurring once; the ten biggest clones make up about 2%. The sequencing sample was made of peripheral blood. All receptors derive from a woman in her sixties with acute or convalescent COVID-19.

The chain couples TRBV5-1 to TRBJ1-1; 10 nucleotides line up with TRBD1. V shed 0 bases and J 6 bases; nucleotides not matched to a gene: 5. CDR3 length: 15 amino acids. The germline CDR1 and CDR2 sequences are SGHRS and YFSETQ. CDR3 DNA: TGCGCCAGCAGCTTGGGACAGGGGGCGTGGGCTGAAGCTTTCTTT. Protein: CASSLGQGAWAEAFF.

This clone has a single count. The rearrangement links TRBV19 to TRBJ1-4; the D is unclear. CDR1 and CDR2 from the germline V gene are LNHDA and SQIVND (reference sequence). This CDR3 spans 17 amino acids. V was cut by 3 bases and J by 0 bases, with 14 bases left in between. The CDR3 sequence: CASSISGGRATNEKLFF. The CDR3 DNA reads TGTGCCAGTAGTATCTCTGGAGGGAGGGCAACTAATGAAAAACTGTTTTTT.

The gene calls are TRBV7-2 and TRBJ1-2; 7 bases map to TRBD1. V lost 1 base, J lost 2 bases, and 7 bases stayed unmatched. There are 16 residues in the CDR3. The germline V gene has CDR1 SGHTA and CDR2 FQGNSA. DNA of the CDR3: TGTGCCAGCAGCTTAGGAGGACAGGAAAGGAACTATGGCTACACCTTC. This translates into CASSLGGQERNYGYTF. Based on the CDR3 plus reference TRBV7-2 and TRBJ1-2, the full variable domain is GAGVSQSPSNKVTEKGKDVELRCDPISGHTALYWYRQSLGQGLEFLIYFQGNSAPDKSGLPSDRFSAERTGGSVSTLTIQRTQQEDSAVYLCASSLGGQERNYGYTFGSGTRLTVV.

The rearrangement uses TRBV6-5 and TRBJ1-4, with D perhaps TRBD1 (6 bases). Germline CDR1 is MNHEY and CDR2 is SVGAGI. This CDR3 is built from 16 residues. Trimming shortened V by 2 bases and J by 5 bases, and 15 bases separated the two germline ends. The CDR3 is CASSYGPGGGNEKLFF. The CDR3 DNA reads TGTGCCAGCAGTTACGGACCTGGGGGCGGGAATGAAAAACTGTTTTTT.

The chain joins TRBV9 to TRBJ1-2, with 9 bases aligning to TRBD1. The CDR3 length is 15 residues. J lost 4 bases, V lost 4 bases, and 8 bases had no gene match. Per the germline V gene, CDR1 is SGDLS and CDR2 is YYNGEE. DNA of the CDR3: TGTGCCAGCAGCCCCCGACAGGGGGTTAGCTATGGCTACACCTTC. Its translation: CASSPRQGVSYGYTF.

The CDR3 coding sequence is TGTGCCAGCAGCCCACAGGGGCGTCAGGCTTCACCCCTCCACTTT. This codes for CASSPQGRQASPLHF. The chain employs TRBV9 and TRBJ1-6; 7 nucleotides agree with TRBD1. This CDR3 is built from 15 residues. Unmatched junction bases numbered 10, after V lost 4 bases and J lost 9 bases. Germline V gives CDR1 SGDLS, CDR2 YYNGEE. Full variable domain (missing parts from reference TRBV9 and TRBJ1-6): DSGVTQTPKHLITATGQRVTLRCSPRSGDLSVYWYQQSLDQGLQFLIQYYNGEERAKGNILERFSAQQFPDLHSELNLSSLELGDSALYFCASSPQGRQASPLHFGNGTRLTVT.

The count of this clone is one. This sequence joins TRBV19 and TRBJ1-5; a weak D match, TRBD1 (5 bases). The CDR3 runs to 14 residues. CDR1 LNHDA and CDR2 SQIVND come from the germline V gene (reference sequence). With 5 bases removed from V and 4 bases from J, the gap between germline ends came to 12 bases. The CDR3 loop reads CASSRVGGNQPQHF. In DNA, the CDR3 is TGTGCCAGTAGTCGAGTCGGGGGTAATCAGCCCCAGCATTTT.

This rearrangement joins TRBV6-6 to TRBJ2-6, with 11 positions matching TRBD1. The V segment lost 5 bases and the J segment 0 bases; nucleotides outside the gene matches: 12. The CDR3 has 20 residues. Germline lookup yields CDR1 MNHNY and CDR2 SVGAGI (reference sequence). In nucleotides, the CDR3 is TGTGCCAGCAGTCCGGGTGGGACAGGGGGTCTAAACTCTGGGGCCAACGTCCTGACTTTC. This sequence encodes CASSPGGTGGLNSGANVLTF.

This clone turned up a few times. The chain uses TRBV9 and TRBJ1-5, with D possibly being TRBD1 (6 bases). Germline loops: CDR1 SGDLS, CDR2 YYNGEE. Trimming removed 3 bases from V and 4 bases from J, with 14 bases in between. The CDR3 is 15 residues long. This CDR3 reads CASSATGLPNQPQHF. DNA of the CDR3: TGTGCCAGCAGCGCTACAGGGCTGCCTAATCAGCCCCAGCATTTT.

This chain links TRBV5-1 with TRBJ1-1; TRBD1 is a possible D gene (5 bases). The length of the CDR3 is 14 residues. Germline assignment: CDR1 SGHRS and CDR2 YFSETQ. V lost 4 bases to trimming and J lost 6 bases, with 16 bases between them. CDR3 in DNA: TGCGCCAGCAGCACACGGTCGGGGGTGGCTGAAGCTTTCTTT. It specifies CASSTRSGVAEAFF. Supplemented by reference TRBV5-1 and TRBJ1-1, the full variable domain reads KAGVTQTPRYLIKTRGQQVTLSCSPISGHRSVSWYQQTPGQGLQFLFEYFSETQRNKGNFPGRFSGRQFSNSRSEMNVSTLELGDSALYLCASSTRSGVAEAFFGQGTRLTVV.

The rearrangement uses TRBV7-9 and TRBJ1-1, with D possibly being TRBD1 (6 bases). This CDR3 comprises 15 residues. V was shortened by 5 bases and J by 0 bases, with 13 bases between the two germline ends. Per germline, CDR1 SEHNR and CDR2 FQNEAQ (reference sequence). The CDR3: CASSLGGTMNTEAFF. The CDR3 DNA sequence: TGTGCCAGCAGCCTCGGTGGGACAATGAACACTGAAGCTTTCTTT.

V usage is TRBV3-1 (or the pseudogene TRBV3-2) and J usage is TRBJ1-4; TRBD1 is a possible D gene (6 bases). The CDR3 spans 16 residues. In germline, CDR1 is LGHDT, CDR2 YNNKEL (reference sequence). Trimming shortened V by 1 base and J by 0 bases, and 9 bases separated the two germline ends. The CDR3 is CASSQGQGTTNEKLFF. The DNA of the CDR3 is TGTGCCAGCAGCCAAGGCCAGGGGACAACTAATGAAAAACTGTTTTTT.

The chain links TRBV18 to TRBJ2-1, with 9 bases matching TRBD2. CDR1 is KGHSH, CDR2 LQKENI, per germline. This CDR3 region has 13 residues. The ends lost 6 bases at V and 7 bases at J; junction bases unmatched: 4. In DNA form, the CDR3 reads TGTGCCAGCTCCCCGGGACTAGCAAATGAGCAGTTCTTC. Translation gives CASSPGLANEQFF.

This clone was counted a few times. The rearrangement links TRBV28 to TRBJ1-4; 8 bases match TRBD1. The ends lost 5 bases at V and 4 bases at J; junction bases unmatched: 6. This CDR3 spans 15 amino acids. Germline loops: CDR1 MDHEN, CDR2 SYDVKM. CDR3 loop: CASSTAGQDNEKLFF. The CDR3 DNA reads TGTGCCAGCAGTACCGCGGGACAGGATAATGAAAAACTGTTTTTT. Variable domain in full (rest from reference TRBV28 and TRBJ1-4): DVKVTQSSRYLVKRTGEKVFLECVQDMDHENMFWYRQDPGLGLRLIYFSYDVKMKEKGDIPEGYSVSREKKERFSLILESASTNQTSMYLCASSTAGQDNEKLFFGSGTQLSVL.

This sequence joins TRBV3-1 (or the pseudogene TRBV3-2) and TRBJ2-2; unclear D gene. The germline V gene has CDR1 LGHDT and CDR2 YNNKEL (reference sequence). There are 14 residues in the CDR3. Trimming removed 5 bases at V and 6 bases at J, with 13 bases between. CDR3 loop: CASSVLVRAGELFF. The CDR3 DNA sequence: TGTGCCAGCAGCGTCCTAGTTCGGGCCGGGGAGCTGTTTTTT.

This clone was recorded only once. J is TRBJ1-5 and V is TRBV4-2; D may be TRBD1 (5 bases). The CDR3 length is 15 residues. Deletions cut 1 base from V and 9 bases from J, with 16 bases between. Germline V gene sequence: CDR1 LGHNA, CDR2 YNFKEQ. The CDR3 region is CASSQGGTGVRPQHF. The CDR3 DNA sequence: TGTGCCAGCAGCCAAGGGGGGACTGGTGTGAGGCCCCAGCATTTT.

This clone has only a few counts. The chain employs TRBV2 and TRBJ1-1; 7 bases are shared with TRBD1. Trimming removed 7 bases from V and 0 bases from J; junction bases left unmatched: 2. The CDR3 is 13 residues long. The germline gives CDR1 SNHLY, CDR2 FYNNEI. Here the CDR3 reads CASMTGMNTEAFF. As DNA, the CDR3 is TGTGCCAGCATGACAGGGATGAACACTGAAGCTTTCTTT.

This sequence joins TRBV3-1 (or the pseudogene TRBV3-2) and TRBJ1-6; the D gene is possibly TRBD1 (5 bases). This CDR3 comprises 14 residues. V lost 2 bases, J lost 4 bases, and 6 bases lay in between. Germline CDR1 is LGHDT and CDR2 is YNNKEL (reference sequence). The CDR3 loop is CASSQTGYNSPLHF. The CDR3 nucleotides are TGTGCCAGCAGCCAAACAGGTTATAATTCACCCCTCCACTTT.

This clone has a handful of counts. The CDR3 reads CAWTLPWTGGTGGYTF. The DNA for the CDR3 is TGTGCCTGGACCCTACCATGGACAGGGGGCACGGGAGGCTACACCTTC. The rearrangement links TRBV30 to TRBJ1-2; TRBD1 aligns across 11 bases. This CDR3 is built from 16 residues. Germline loops: CDR1 GTSNPN, CDR2 SVGIG (reference sequence). V lost 4 bases, J lost 8 bases, and 15 bases stayed unmatched.

CDR3 nucleotides: TGTGCCAGTAGTATCGACAGAGCGAACACTGAAGCTTTCTTT. Amino acids: CASSIDRANTEAFF. V usage is TRBV19 and J usage is TRBJ1-1, with D tentatively TRBD1 (5 bases). Trimming removed 3 bases from V and 1 base from J, with 9 bases in between. The V gene's germline CDR1 is LNHDA and CDR2 SQIVND (reference sequence). CDR3 length: 14 residues. Full variable domain (remainder filled in from reference TRBV19 and TRBJ1-1): DGGITQSPKYLFRKEGQNVTLSCEQNLNHDAMYWYRQDPGQGLRLIYYSQIVNDFQKGDIAEGYSVSREKKESFPLTVTSAQKNPTAFYLCASSIDRANTEAFFGQGTRLTVV.

This clone was found once. This sequence joins TRBV6-5 and TRBJ1-5; D is undetermined. Trimming took 0 bases from V and 4 from J, leaving 10 bases between them. The CDR3 loop spans 15 amino acids. Looked up from germline, CDR1 is MNHEY and CDR2 is SVGAGI. The CDR3 spells CASSYSRGHNQPQHF. The CDR3 DNA sequence: TGTGCCAGCAGTTACTCGAGAGGGCATAATCAGCCCCAGCATTTT.

The rearrangement links TRBV19 to TRBJ1-4; 9 bases fit TRBD1. Per germline, CDR1 LNHDA and CDR2 SQIVND (reference sequence). The CDR3 has 15 residues. With 6 bases clipped from V and 7 bases from J, the junction kept 9 bases outside the gene matches. The chain's CDR3 is CASRISGTGTEKLFF. CDR3 DNA: TGTGCCAGTAGGATCTCCGGGACAGGGACTGAAAAACTGTTTTTT.

The V gene is TRBV6-5, the J gene TRBJ1-3, with a weak D call TRBD1 (5 bases). This CDR3 has 15 amino acids. The germline CDR1 and CDR2 sequences are MNHEY and SVGAGI. V lost 6 bases and J 6 bases, leaving 18 bases between the germline ends. The CDR3 DNA follows: TGTGCCAGCAGACCCGACAGACGGTATACAAACACCATATATTTT. Protein: CASRPDRRYTNTIYF.

A word on this clone: This CDR3 is also generated by other DNA sequences in the sample. The genes are TRBV11-2 and TRBJ2-2; TRBD1 might be the D (7 bases). CDR3 size: 18 residues. V lost 5 bases and J lost 0, with 19 bases in between. CDR1 and CDR2 from the germline V gene are SGHAT and FQNNGV. For the CDR3, the DNA is TGTGCCAGCAGCCTCACCTACGGAGGGACAGCGAACACCGGGGAGCTGTTTTTT. Translated, it gives CASSLTYGGTANTGELFF.

The chain carries TRBV5-1 and TRBJ2-7; D is perhaps TRBD2 (5 bases). The germline V gene encodes CDR1 SGHRS and CDR2 YFSETQ. V was cut by 7 bases and J by 2 bases, with 7 bases left in between. The CDR3 sequence is 11 residues long. The CDR3 bases are TGCGCCAGCCGGGATACCTACGAGCAGTACTTC. This codes for CASRDTYEQYF. Full variable domain (remainder filled in from reference TRBV5-1 and TRBJ2-7): KAGVTQTPRYLIKTRGQQVTLSCSPISGHRSVSWYQQTPGQGLQFLFEYFSETQRNKGNFPGRFSGRQFSNSRSEMNVSTLELGDSALYLCASRDTYEQYFGPGTRLTVT.

The V gene is TRBV20-1, the J gene TRBJ2-2; no clear D. The CDR3 extends over 11 amino acids. CDR1 and CDR2 from the germline V gene are DFQATT and SNEGSKA (reference sequence). The V end lost 6 bases, the J end lost 8 bases, and 10 bases lay between the germline ends. The CDR3 sequence is CSAPLVGELFF. The CDR3, as DNA: TGCAGTGCCCCGCTAGTAGGGGAGCTGTTTTTT.

The chain joins TRBV2 to TRBJ1-2; 8 bases agree with TRBD1. Per the germline V gene, CDR1 is SNHLY and CDR2 is FYNNEI. Trimming at V came to 1 base and at J to 5 bases, leaving 6 bases not matched to a gene. The CDR3 is 15 residues long. CDR3 DNA: TGTGCCAGCAGTGAAGAGGACAGGGCGACATATGGCTACACCTTC. Its translation: CASSEEDRATYGYTF.